The rows below give T cell receptor beta chains drawn from one sample of a study of blood T cell repertoires in COVID-19. The assay was immunoSEQ multiplex PCR, and TCRdb's table has in-frame clones only and misses some. The table lists 65,000 or so clones, 90% of them singletons, with around 1.3% in the top ten. Sequences were obtained from peripheral blood. The receptors come from a man aged 55 to 69 with acute or convalescent COVID-19. CDR3s include the opening cysteine and the closing phenylalanine or tryptophan. D genes are given only for firm matches. Expanded clones are given a class, and other clones once, few, many or no size at all.

- | TRBJ1-2 | TRBV6-6 | - | CASSALREGLGGYTF | TGTGCCAGCAGTGCCCTTCGGGAAGGGCTGGGCGGCTACACCTTC
- | TRBJ1-1 | TRBV3-1/TRBV3-2 | - | CASSPLPGSLDAFF | TGTGCCAGCAGCCCGTTACCGGGTTCCCTAGACGCTTTCTTT
- | TRBJ1-6 | TRBV5-1 | - | CASKGGGKDNSPLHF | TGCGCCAGTAAGGGCGGGGGTAAAGATAATTCACCCCTCCACTTT
- | TRBJ2-6 | TRBV19 | TRBD1 | CASQRQGASGANVLTF | TGTGCCAGTCAGAGACAGGGGGCCTCTGGGGCCAACGTCCTGACTTTC
- | TRBJ2-3 | TRBV4-2 | TRBD2 | CASSQGRGGASDTQYF | TGTGCCAGCAGCCAGGGACGCGGGGGGGCCTCAGATACGCAGTATTTT
- | TRBJ2-2 | TRBV14 | - | CASSQRTGLVTGELFF | TGTGCCAGCAGCCAAAGAACAGGGTTAGTCACCGGGGAGCTGTTTTTT
- | TRBJ1-5 | TRBV5-8 | TRBD1 | CASSGRTGGIQPQHF | TGTGCCAGCAGCGGCCGGACAGGTGGGATTCAGCCCCAGCATTTT
- | TRBJ1-1 | TRBV7-2 | TRBD1 | CASSVQGADTEAFF | TGTGCCAGCAGCGTACAGGGGGCCGACACTGAAGCTTTCTTT
- | TRBJ1-2 | TRBV30 | - | CAWTPGGQNGYTF | TGTGCCTGGACCCCGGGGGGCCAAAATGGCTACACCTTC
- | TRBJ1-1 | TRBV30 | - | CAWRTGNTEAFF | TGTGCCTGGAGAACAGGGAACACTGAAGCTTTCTTT
- | TRBJ1-2 | TRBV6-5 | - | CASSYSRDNYGYTF | TGTGCCAGCAGTTACTCGCGGGATAACTATGGCTACACCTTC
few | TRBJ1-1 | TRBV29-1 | TRBD1 | CSVGQGLNTEAFF | TGCAGCGTCGGACAGGGCTTGAACACTGAAGCTTTCTTT
- | TRBJ1-2 | TRBV3-1/TRBV3-2 | TRBD1 | CASSQTGGNYGYTF | TGTGCCAGCAGCCAAACAGGGGGTAACTATGGCTACACCTTC
- | TRBJ2-1 | TRBV5-4 | - | CASSTDRGAYYNEQFF | TGTGCCAGCAGCACGGACCGGGGGGCCTATTACAATGAGCAGTTCTTC
- | TRBJ2-3 | TRBV4-1 | - | CASSQDFAARSDTQYF | TGCGCCAGCAGCCAAGATTTCGCAGCGAGGTCGGATACGCAGTATTTT
- | TRBJ1-5 | TRBV2 | - | CASSEAGLVGGGNQPQHF | TGTGCCAGCAGTGAAGCTGGTTTGGTCGGCGGGGGCAATCAGCCCCAGCATTTT
- | TRBJ1-4 | TRBV27 | - | CASSPLPGGGGEKLFF | TGTGCCAGCAGCCCCCTCCCTGGGGGGGGAGGTGAAAAACTGTTTTTT
- | TRBJ2-1 | TRBV13 | TRBD1 | CASSDRGGTEQFF | TGTGCCAGCAGCGACCGAGGGGGCACTGAGCAGTTCTTC
- | TRBJ2-1 | TRBV9 | - | CASQFRENNEQFF | TGTGCCAGCCAATTCAGGGAAAACAATGAGCAGTTCTTC
- | TRBJ1-2 | TRBV4-1 | TRBD1 | CASSLLPTGVHGYTF | TGCGCCAGCAGCCTACTACCTACAGGGGTGCATGGCTACACCTTC
- | TRBJ2-7 | TRBV10-3 | TRBD1 | CAISNKLLTDRKIYEQYF | TGTGCCATCAGTAATAAATTACTGACGGACAGGAAGATCTACGAGCAGTACTTC
- | TRBJ2-3 | TRBV11-3 | - | CASSLGGDSSTDTQYF | TGTGCCAGCAGCTTAGGTGGTGACTCAAGCACAGATACGCAGTATTTT
- | TRBJ2-1 | TRBV20-1 | TRBD2 | CSASLSGLDKNEQFF | TGCAGTGCTAGTTTATCTGGACTAGATAAGAATGAGCAGTTCTTC
- | TRBJ2-1 | TRBV12-3/TRBV12-4 | TRBD1 | CASSSRTGGEQFF | TGTGCCAGCAGTTCACGGACAGGCGGAGAGCAGTTCTTC
- | TRBJ2-2 | TRBV6-5 | - | CASNSGLRTGELFF | TGTGCCAGCAATTCGGGACTCCGCACCGGGGAGCTGTTTTTT
- | TRBJ2-3 | TRBV12-5 | TRBD2 | CASAQRGSTDTQYF | TGTGCTAGTGCCCAGCGGGGTAGCACAGATACGCAGTATTTT
- | TRBJ1-2 | TRBV4-1 | - | CASSQDAAGGDPGYTF | TGCGCCAGCAGCCAAGACGCGGCCGGGGGGGATCCTGGCTACACCTTC
few | TRBJ2-7 | TRBV18 | TRBD1 | CASSDRGSYEQYF | TGTGCCAGCTCCGACAGGGGTTCCTACGAGCAGTACTTC
- | TRBJ1-6 | TRBV28 | - | CASSLGTLGGSPLHF | TGTGCCAGCAGTTTGGGGACACTTGGGGGTTCACCCCTCCACTTT
- | TRBJ2-3 | TRBV11-2 | TRBD2 | CASSLVSGGVDTQYF | TGTGCCAGCAGCTTAGTTAGCGGGGGGGTGGATACGCAGTATTTT
once | TRBJ1-2 | TRBV18 | TRBD1 | CASSPTGAEDYGYTF | TGTGCCAGCTCACCGACAGGGGCGGAGGACTATGGCTACACCTTC
- | TRBJ2-1 | TRBV6-5 | - | CASSRKRGNEQFF | TGTGCCAGCAGCCGCAAGAGAGGAAATGAGCAGTTCTTC
- | TRBJ2-1 | TRBV4-2 | TRBD1 | CASTQGAALFNEQFF | TGTGCCAGCACCCAGGGGGCGGCTTTATTCAATGAGCAGTTCTTC
- | TRBJ2-1 | TRBV30 | - | CAWSLTGYNEQFF | TGTGCCTGGAGTCTCACAGGTTACAATGAGCAGTTCTTC
- | TRBJ1-4 | TRBV7-9 | - | CASSLGEMITNEKLFF | TGTGCCAGCAGCTTAGGGGAGATGATCACTAATGAAAAACTGTTTTTT
once | TRBJ2-7 | TRBV24-1 | TRBD1 | CATSDPDRVDEQYF | TGTGCCACCAGTGATCCCGACAGGGTTGACGAGCAGTACTTC
- | TRBJ1-4 | TRBV2 | - | CASNRREGNEKLFF | TGTGCCAGCAACAGGCGGGAGGGTAATGAAAAACTGTTTTTT
once | TRBJ2-2 | TRBV11-3 | - | CASSSSLLALYTGELFF | TGTGCCAGCAGCTCGTCCCTGCTAGCTCTATACACCGGGGAGCTGTTTTTT
- | TRBJ1-2 | TRBV27 | TRBD1 | CASSFGGQGVYGYTF | TGTGCCAGCAGTTTTGGGGGACAGGGGGTCTATGGCTACACCTTC
- | TRBJ2-1 | TRBV5-1 | - | CASSMTPTYNEQFF | TGCGCCAGCAGCATGACACCAACCTACAATGAGCAGTTCTTC
- | TRBJ2-3 | TRBV13 | TRBD2 | CASSISGGIVGTQYF | TGTGCCAGCAGCATTAGCGGGGGTATTGTTGGTACGCAGTATTTT
- | TRBJ1-2 | TRBV7-9 | - | CASSLQGGQFGYTF | TGTGCCAGCAGCTTACAAGGGGGTCAGTTTGGCTACACCTTC
- | TRBJ1-2 | TRBV5-6 | - | CASSPEPGEGYTF | TGTGCCAGCAGCCCGGAGCCAGGGGAAGGCTACACCTTC
- | TRBJ2-5 | TRBV24-1 | TRBD1 | CATSEPTGEGETQYF | TGTGCCACCAGTGAACCGACAGGGGAAGGAGAGACCCAGTACTTC
- | TRBJ1-2 | TRBV4-1 | TRBD1 | CASSQPGQPFRGYTF | TGCGCCAGCAGCCAACCGGGACAGCCGTTCCGTGGCTACACCTTC
- | TRBJ1-2 | TRBV10-3 | TRBD1 | CAISRQGANYGYTF | TGTGCCATCAGTCGACAGGGGGCGAACTATGGCTACACCTTC
- | TRBJ1-3 | TRBV7-9 | TRBD1 | CASSRTGGAGNTIYF | TGTGCCAGCAGCCGAACAGGGGGCGCTGGAAACACCATATATTTT
- | TRBJ1-5 | TRBV10-1 | - | CASSEGGQPQHF | TGCGCCAGCAGTGAGGGAGGCCAGCCCCAGCATTTT
- | TRBJ2-3 | TRBV2 | - | CASSEPYGGDTQYF | TGTGCCAGCAGTGAACCCTACGGAGGAGATACGCAGTATTTT
- | TRBJ2-7 | TRBV10-1 | - | CARTDREYEQYF | TGCGCCAGAACGGACAGAGAATACGAGCAGTACTTC
- | TRBJ2-5 | TRBV5-4 | - | CASSPGGTQETQYF | TGTGCCAGCAGCCCCGGGGGTACTCAAGAGACCCAGTACTTC
- | TRBJ2-3 | TRBV5-1 | - | CASSLRGSTDTQYF | TGCGCCAGCAGCCTGAGGGGGAGCACAGATACGCAGTATTTT
- | TRBJ1-1 | TRBV3-1/TRBV3-2 | TRBD1 | CASSQVGTGGTEAFF | TGTGCCAGCAGCCAAGTCGGTACAGGGGGGACTGAAGCTTTCTTT
- | TRBJ1-1 | TRBV19 | - | CASSIRGEGRNTEAFF | TGTGCCAGTAGTATACGCGGGGAAGGGAGGAACACTGAAGCTTTCTTT
- | TRBJ2-1 | TRBV10-3 | TRBD1 | CAISERDRGPGEQFF | TGTGCCATCAGTGAACGGGACAGGGGGCCCGGTGAGCAGTTCTTC